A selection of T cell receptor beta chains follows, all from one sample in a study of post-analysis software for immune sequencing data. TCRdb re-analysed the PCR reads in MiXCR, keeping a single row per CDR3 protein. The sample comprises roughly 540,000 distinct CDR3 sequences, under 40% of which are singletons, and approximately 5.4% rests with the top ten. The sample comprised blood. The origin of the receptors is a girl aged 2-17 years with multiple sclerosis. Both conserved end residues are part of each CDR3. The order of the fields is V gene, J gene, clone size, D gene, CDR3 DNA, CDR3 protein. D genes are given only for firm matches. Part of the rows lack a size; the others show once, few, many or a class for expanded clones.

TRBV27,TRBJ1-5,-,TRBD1,TGTGCCAGCAGTCAGACAGGGCCTTCAGATAGCAATCAGCCCCAGCATTTT,CASSQTGPSDSNQPQHF
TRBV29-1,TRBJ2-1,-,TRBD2,TGCAGCGTTGTGGTCCTAGCGGGCTTCAATGAGCAGTTCTTC,CSVVVLAGFNEQFF
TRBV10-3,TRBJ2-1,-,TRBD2,TGTGCCATCCAGCTAGCGGGATACAATGAGCAGTTCTTC,CAIQLAGYNEQFF
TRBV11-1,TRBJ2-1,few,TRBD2,TGTGCCAGCAGCTTAGGTGGCGCGGGGGACTCCTACAATGAGCAGTTCTTC,CASSLGGAGDSYNEQFF
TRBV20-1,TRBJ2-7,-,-,TGCAGTGCTAGTGACCAGCGGCACTCCTACGAGCAGTACTTC,CSASDQRHSYEQYF
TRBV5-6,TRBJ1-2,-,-,TGTGCCAGCAGCTTTTGGGGGAGGAGCTATGGCTACACCTTC,CASSFWGRSYGYTF
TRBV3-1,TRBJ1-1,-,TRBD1,TGTGCCAGCAGCCAAGGAGACAGGGGAACTGAAGCTTTCTTT,CASSQGDRGTEAFF
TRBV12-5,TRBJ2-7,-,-,TGTGCTAGTGATTTACGTCGGGACTCCTACGAGCAGTACTTC,CASDLRRDSYEQYF
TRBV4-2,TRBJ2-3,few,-,TGTGCCAGCAGCCAAGGGGTTAGCTGGGATACGCAGTATTTT,CASSQGVSWDTQYF
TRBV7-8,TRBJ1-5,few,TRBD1,TGTGCCAGCAGCTTAAATGGACAGGGGTCTCAGCCCCAGCATTTT,CASSLNGQGSQPQHF
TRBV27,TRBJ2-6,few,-,TGTGCCAGCAGTTTATCCTTCAGCGCCGGGGCCAACGTCCTGACTTTC,CASSLSFSAGANVLTF
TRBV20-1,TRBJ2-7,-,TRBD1,TGCAGTGCTGCCGGACAGGCTCGGGACGAGCAGTACTTC,CSAAGQARDEQYF
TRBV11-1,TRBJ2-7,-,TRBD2,TGTGCCAGCAGCTTGGGCGGGGGTCGATTTTACGAGCAGTACTTC,CASSLGGGRFYEQYF
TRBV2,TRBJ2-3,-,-,TGTGCCAGCAGGGAAACAGGATTGGATACGCAGTATTTT,CASRETGLDTQYF
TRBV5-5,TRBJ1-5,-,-,TGTGCCGGCAGCCCCAGAGGGGGGGGCAATAGCAATCAGCCCCAGCATTTT,CAGSPRGGGNSNQPQHF
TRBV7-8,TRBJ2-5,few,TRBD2,TGTGCCAGCAGCTTACCTAGCGGGTACCAAGAGACCCAGTACTTC,CASSLPSGYQETQYF
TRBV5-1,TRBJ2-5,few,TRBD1,TGCGCCAGCAGCTCTACAGGGGGGCTCCAAGAGACCCAGTACTTC,CASSSTGGLQETQYF
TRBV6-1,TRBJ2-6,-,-,TGTGCCAGCAGTGCGAGCCCCTCTGGGGCCAACGTCCTGACTTTC,CASSASPSGANVLTF
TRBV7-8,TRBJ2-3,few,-,TGTGCCAGCAGCTTCCCCGTTTCGGGCCCCACAGATACGCAGTATTTT,CASSFPVSGPTDTQYF
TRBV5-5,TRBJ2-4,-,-,TGTGCCAGCAGCTTGGCACCAGGAGCCAAAAACATTCAGTACTTC,CASSLAPGAKNIQYF
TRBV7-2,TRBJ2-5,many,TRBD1,TGTGCCAGCAGCCCGACAGGGGTGGAGACCCAGTACTTC,CASSPTGVETQYF
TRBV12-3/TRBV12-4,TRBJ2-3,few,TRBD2,TGTGCCAGCAGTCCAATAGCGGGATCAGATACGCAGTATTTT,CASSPIAGSDTQYF